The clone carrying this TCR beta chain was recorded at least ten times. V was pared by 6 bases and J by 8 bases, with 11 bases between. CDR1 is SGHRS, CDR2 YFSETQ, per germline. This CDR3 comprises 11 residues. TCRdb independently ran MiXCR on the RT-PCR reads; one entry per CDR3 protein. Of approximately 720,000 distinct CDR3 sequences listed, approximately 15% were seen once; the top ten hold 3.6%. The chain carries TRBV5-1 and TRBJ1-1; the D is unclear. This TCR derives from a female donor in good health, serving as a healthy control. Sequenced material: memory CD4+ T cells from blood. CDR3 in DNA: TGCGCCAGCATCGGGCAGGAGGAAGCTTTCTTT. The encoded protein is CASIGQEEAFF.